This T cell receptor (beta chain) was sequenced during a study of T cells in Graves' hyperthyroidism and ophthalmopathy. Broader study findings: Ophthalmopathy onset followed model prediction by a median roughly six months.

V shed 5 bases and J 0 bases; nucleotides not matched to a gene: 6. The CDR3 covers 15 residues. Per the germline V gene, CDR1 is MNHEY and CDR2 is SMNVEV (reference sequence). In its sample, this clonotype was seen many times. Its antigen is as yet unknown. Researchers took RNA transcripts and amplified the TCR beta CDR3 regions from them. With the HTBI primer set, the TCR CDR3 went through a first round of RT-PCR. From the multiplex PCR reads, TCRdb called clonotypes with MiXCR, one entry per CDR3 protein. This table holds roughly 500,000 distinct CDR3 sequences, about 45% found once. Clinicians diagnosed patients from clinical symptoms, serum thyroxine and TRAb, thyroid ultrasound and orbital computed tomography.

V usage is TRBV27 and J usage is TRBJ1-2, with 7 bases that match TRBD1. The sample taken for sequencing was peripheral blood or thyroid tissue (not recorded which). The TCR sequence derives from an adult woman with Graves' disease, either hyperthyroidism or ophthalmopathy (not recorded which). CDR3: CASSTGQTSNYGYTF. The CDR3 bases are TGTGCCAGCAGTACGGGACAGACTTCTAACTATGGCTACACCTTC.